Reported below is one TCR beta chain. These data come from a study of tissue T cells after allogeneic stem cell transplantation. Steroid-refractory graft-versus-host disease after allogeneic hematopoietic cell transplant qualified adults for prospective research-autopsy enrollment. Germline V lookup: CDR1 LGHNA, CDR2 YNFKEQ. The CDR3 is made up of 17 amino acids. The V end was cut by 0 bases, the J end by 3 bases, with 14 bases between. Here immunoSEQ multiplex PCR was the method, and the copy in TCRdb shows in-frame clones only, minus some. The sample carries fewer than 9,500 clones, 60% to 85% recorded once.

This TCR derives from an older male patient with steroid-refractory graft-versus-host disease after an allogeneic stem cell transplant. Certain T cells may be donor cells from the graft. The source was skin, collected at autopsy. The V and J genes are TRBV4-2 and TRBJ1-4, with D unresolved. DNA of the CDR3: TGTGCCAGCAGCCAAGACTCCGTAGGTGCCGCTAATGAAAAACTGTTTTTT. Translation gives CASSQDSVGAANEKLFF.